The 9 T cell receptor beta chains given below trace back to one sample, sequenced in a study of cytomegalovirus exposure and HLA in healthy donors. Primers for the PCR totalled 60 Vbeta and 13 Jbeta. Sequencing was performed with immunoSEQ multiplex PCR; in TCRdb, only in-frame clones are kept and a portion is missing. The sample has about 150,000 clones, 63% seen once. The sample was PBMCs. The receptors shown here come from a woman aged 55-75 years in good health and CMV-seropositive.

The chain employs TRBV7-2 and TRBJ2-1; D possibly corresponds to TRBD1 (5 bases). This CDR3 has 14 amino acids. Trimming removed 4 bases from V and 5 bases from J, with 12 bases in between. CDR1 is SGHTA, CDR2 FQGNSA, per germline. The CDR3 sequence is CASSSYPGNNEQFF. As DNA, the CDR3 is TGTGCCAGCAGCTCATATCCAGGGAACAATGAGCAGTTCTTC.

Only a few counts were recorded for this clone. The V call is TRBV6-1, the J call TRBJ2-5; 13 nucleotides align to TRBD2. Germline V CDR1 and CDR2: MNHNS, SASEGT. V shed 2 bases and J 4 bases; nucleotides not matched to a gene: 10. The CDR3 length is 18 residues. CDR3 coding DNA: TGTGCCAGCAGTGAATGGACTAGCGGGAGCGTTTCGGGAGAGACCCAGTACTTC. Amino acid sequence: CASSEWTSGSVSGETQYF.

The chain joins TRBV28 to TRBJ1-1, with D hard to call. V was clipped by 2 bases and J by 2 bases, with 12 bases between them. Germline CDR1 is MDHEN and CDR2 is SYDVKM. CDR3 length equals 15 residues. The CDR3 region has the DNA TGTGCCAGCAGTTTAGTACCGAGCGGAAACACTGAAGCTTTCTTT. It encodes CASSLVPSGNTEAFF.

The chain links TRBV29-1 to TRBJ2-1; 10 nucleotides match TRBD1. The CDR3 is 13 amino acids. Germline V lookup: CDR1 SQVTM, CDR2 ANQGSEA. After removal of 7 bases from V and 5 bases from J, the junction contained 5 bases not matched to a gene. The DNA for the CDR3 is TGCAGCGCGGGACAGGGGTGGAACAATGAGCAGTTCTTC. Translated, it gives CSAGQGWNNEQFF.

Remarks on this clone: The sample contains more than one DNA sequence encoding this CDR3. The chain uses TRBV30 and TRBJ2-7, with 9 bases that match TRBD2. Losses at the gene ends were 1 base for V and 6 bases for J; bases not matched to a gene: 4. The CDR3 has 13 residues. Germline CDR1 reads GTSNPN; CDR2 reads SVGIG (reference sequence). The CDR3 coding sequence is TGTGCCTGGAGTGGAGCGGGAGGACTCGAGCAGTACTTC. It is translated as CAWSGAGGLEQYF.

The rearrangement links TRBV19 to TRBJ1-2; 9 bases match TRBD1. This CDR3 region has 15 residues. Germline V CDR1 and CDR2: LNHDA, SQIVND (reference sequence). V was clipped by 7 bases and J by 0 bases; unmatched bases: 6. The CDR3 DNA sequence: TGTGCCAGTACCCTCACAGGGGGCTCTAACTATGGCTACACCTTC. Translating it yields CASTLTGGSNYGYTF.

The chain links TRBV7-2 to TRBJ2-3, with TRBD2 as a possible D gene (6 bases). Germline values: CDR1 SGHTA, CDR2 FQGNSA. The CDR3 is 15 amino acids. Trimming stripped 2 bases from V and 5 bases from J, with 14 bases between. CDR3 coding DNA: TGTGCCAGCAGCTTACAGTCGGGAGTGTTAGATACGCAGTATTTT. This sequence encodes CASSLQSGVLDTQYF.

The V call is TRBV4-1, the J call TRBJ2-7; 7 bases fit TRBD2. This CDR3 is 15 amino acids long. V lost 3 bases and J lost 3; bases outside the gene matches: 8. Germline V gives CDR1 MGHRA, CDR2 YSYEKL. The CDR3 DNA reads as TGCGCCAGCAGCCAGCTCCGGGACTACGACTACGAGCAGTACTTC. It is translated as CASSQLRDYDYEQYF.

This chain joins TRBV7-3 and TRBJ1-1; TRBD1 is a possible D gene (5 bases). CDR1 is SGHTA and CDR2 is FQGTGA in the germline V gene. Trimming took 6 bases from V and 10 from J, leaving 21 bases between them. This CDR3 has 14 amino acids. The CDR3 spells CASSLELTERRAFF. DNA for the CDR3: TGTGCCAGCAGTCTGGAATTGACAGAACGGCGAGCTTTCTTT.